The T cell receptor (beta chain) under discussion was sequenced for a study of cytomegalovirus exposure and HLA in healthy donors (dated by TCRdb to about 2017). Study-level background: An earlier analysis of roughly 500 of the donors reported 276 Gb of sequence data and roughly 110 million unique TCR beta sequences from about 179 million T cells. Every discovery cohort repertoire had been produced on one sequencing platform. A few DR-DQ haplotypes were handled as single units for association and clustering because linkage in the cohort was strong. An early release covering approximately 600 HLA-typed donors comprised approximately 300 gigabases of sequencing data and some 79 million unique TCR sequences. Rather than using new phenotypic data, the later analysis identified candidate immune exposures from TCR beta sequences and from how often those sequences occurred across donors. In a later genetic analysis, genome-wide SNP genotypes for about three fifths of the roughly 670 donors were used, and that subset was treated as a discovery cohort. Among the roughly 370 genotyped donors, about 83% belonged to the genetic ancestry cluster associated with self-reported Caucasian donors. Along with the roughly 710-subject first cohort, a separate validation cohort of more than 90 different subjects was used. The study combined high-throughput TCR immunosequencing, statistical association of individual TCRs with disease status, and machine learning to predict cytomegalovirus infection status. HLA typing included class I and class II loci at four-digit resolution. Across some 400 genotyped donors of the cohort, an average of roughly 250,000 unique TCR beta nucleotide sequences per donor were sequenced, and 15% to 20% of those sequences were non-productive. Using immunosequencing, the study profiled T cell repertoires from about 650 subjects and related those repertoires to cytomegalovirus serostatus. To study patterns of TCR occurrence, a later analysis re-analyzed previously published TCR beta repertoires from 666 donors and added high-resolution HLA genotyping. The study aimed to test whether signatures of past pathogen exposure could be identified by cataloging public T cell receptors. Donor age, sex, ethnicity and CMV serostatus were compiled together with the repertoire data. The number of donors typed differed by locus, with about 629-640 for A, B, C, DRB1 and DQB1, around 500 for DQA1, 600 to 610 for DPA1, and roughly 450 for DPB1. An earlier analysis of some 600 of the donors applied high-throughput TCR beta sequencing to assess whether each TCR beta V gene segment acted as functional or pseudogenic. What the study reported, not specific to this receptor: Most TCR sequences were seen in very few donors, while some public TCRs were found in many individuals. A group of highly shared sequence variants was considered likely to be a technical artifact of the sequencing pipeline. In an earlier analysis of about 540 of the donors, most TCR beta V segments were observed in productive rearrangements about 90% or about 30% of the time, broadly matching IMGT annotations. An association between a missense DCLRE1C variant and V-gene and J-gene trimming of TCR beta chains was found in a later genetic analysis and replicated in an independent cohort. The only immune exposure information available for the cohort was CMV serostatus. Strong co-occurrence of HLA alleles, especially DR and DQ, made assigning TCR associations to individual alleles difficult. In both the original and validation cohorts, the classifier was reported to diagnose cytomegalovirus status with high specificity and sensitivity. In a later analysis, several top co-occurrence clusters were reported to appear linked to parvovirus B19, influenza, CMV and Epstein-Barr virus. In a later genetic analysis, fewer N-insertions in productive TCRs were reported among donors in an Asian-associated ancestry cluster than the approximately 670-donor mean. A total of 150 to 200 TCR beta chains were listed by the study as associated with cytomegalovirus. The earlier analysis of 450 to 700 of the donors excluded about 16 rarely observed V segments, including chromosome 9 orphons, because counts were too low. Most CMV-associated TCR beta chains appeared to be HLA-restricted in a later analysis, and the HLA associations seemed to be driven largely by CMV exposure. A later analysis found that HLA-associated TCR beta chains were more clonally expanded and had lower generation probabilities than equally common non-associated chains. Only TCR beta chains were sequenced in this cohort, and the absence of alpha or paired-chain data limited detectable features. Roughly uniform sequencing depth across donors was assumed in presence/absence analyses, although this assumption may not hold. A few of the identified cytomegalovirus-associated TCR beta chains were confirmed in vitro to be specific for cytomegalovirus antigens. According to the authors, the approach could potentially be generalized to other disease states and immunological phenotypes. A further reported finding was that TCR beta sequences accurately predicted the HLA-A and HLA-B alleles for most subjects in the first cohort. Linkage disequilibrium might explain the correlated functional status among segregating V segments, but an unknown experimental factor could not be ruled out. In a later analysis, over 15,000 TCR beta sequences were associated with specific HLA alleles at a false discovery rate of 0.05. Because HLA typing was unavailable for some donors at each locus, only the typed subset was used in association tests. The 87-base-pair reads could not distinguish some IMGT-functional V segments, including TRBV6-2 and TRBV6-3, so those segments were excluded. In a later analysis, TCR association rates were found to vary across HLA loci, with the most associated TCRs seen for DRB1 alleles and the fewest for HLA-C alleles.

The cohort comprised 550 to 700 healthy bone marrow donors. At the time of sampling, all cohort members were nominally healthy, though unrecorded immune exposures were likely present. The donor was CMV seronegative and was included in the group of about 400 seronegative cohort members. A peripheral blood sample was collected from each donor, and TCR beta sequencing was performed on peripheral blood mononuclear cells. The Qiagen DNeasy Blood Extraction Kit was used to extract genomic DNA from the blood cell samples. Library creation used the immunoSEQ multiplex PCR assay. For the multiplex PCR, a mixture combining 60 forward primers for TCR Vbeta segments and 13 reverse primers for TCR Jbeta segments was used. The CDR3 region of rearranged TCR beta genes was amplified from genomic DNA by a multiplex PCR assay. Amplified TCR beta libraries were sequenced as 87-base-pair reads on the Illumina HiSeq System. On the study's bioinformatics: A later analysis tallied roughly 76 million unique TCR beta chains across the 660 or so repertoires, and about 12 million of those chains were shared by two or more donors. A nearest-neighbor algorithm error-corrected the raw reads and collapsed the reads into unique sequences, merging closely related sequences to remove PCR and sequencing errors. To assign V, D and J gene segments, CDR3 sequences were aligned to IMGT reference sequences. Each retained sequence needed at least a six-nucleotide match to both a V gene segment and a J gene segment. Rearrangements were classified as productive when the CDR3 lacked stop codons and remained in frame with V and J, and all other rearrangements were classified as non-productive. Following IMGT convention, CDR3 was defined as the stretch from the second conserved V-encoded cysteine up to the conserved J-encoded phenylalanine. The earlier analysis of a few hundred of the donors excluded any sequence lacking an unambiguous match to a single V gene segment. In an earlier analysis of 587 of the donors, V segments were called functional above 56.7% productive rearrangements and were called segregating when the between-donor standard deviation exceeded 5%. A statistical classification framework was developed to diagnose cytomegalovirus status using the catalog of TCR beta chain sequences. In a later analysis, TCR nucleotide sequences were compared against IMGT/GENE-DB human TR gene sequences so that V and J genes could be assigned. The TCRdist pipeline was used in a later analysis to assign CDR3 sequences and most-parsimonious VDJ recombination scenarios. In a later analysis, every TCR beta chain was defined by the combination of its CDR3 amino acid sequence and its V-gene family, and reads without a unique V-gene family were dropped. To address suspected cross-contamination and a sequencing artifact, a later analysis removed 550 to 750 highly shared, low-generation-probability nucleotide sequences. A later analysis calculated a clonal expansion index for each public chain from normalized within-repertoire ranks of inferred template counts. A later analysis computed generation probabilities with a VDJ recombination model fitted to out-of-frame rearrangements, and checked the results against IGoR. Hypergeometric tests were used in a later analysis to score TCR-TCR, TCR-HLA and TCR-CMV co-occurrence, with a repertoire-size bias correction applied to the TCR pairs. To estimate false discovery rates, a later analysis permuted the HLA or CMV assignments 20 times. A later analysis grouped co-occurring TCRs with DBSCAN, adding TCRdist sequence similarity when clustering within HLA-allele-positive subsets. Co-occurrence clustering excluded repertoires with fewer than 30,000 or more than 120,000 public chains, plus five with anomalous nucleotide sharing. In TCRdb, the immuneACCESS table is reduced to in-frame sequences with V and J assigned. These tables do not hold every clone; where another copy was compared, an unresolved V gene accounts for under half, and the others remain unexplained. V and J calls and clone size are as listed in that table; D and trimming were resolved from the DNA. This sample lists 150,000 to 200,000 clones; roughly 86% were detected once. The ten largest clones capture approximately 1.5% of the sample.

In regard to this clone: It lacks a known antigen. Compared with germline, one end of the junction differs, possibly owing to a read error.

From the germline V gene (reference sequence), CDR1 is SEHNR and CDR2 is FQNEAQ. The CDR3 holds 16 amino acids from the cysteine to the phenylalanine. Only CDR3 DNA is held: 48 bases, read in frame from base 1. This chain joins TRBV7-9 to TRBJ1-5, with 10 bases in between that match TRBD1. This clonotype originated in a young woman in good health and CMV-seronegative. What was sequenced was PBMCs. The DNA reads TGTTCCAGCAGCTCTCCCGGGACAGGGGGCAATCAGCCCCAGCATTTT. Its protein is CSSSSPGTGGNQPQHF. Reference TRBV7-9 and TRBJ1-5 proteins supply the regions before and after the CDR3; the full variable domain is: DTGVSQNPRHKITKRGQNVTFRCDPISEHNRLYWYRQTLGQGPEFLTYFQNEAQLEKSRLLSDRFSAERPKGSFSTLEIQRTEQGDSAMYLCSSSSPGTGGNQPQHFGDGTRLSIL.